This T cell receptor (beta chain) originates from a study of T cells after yellow fever vaccination. TCRdb re-derived calls from the 5' RACE reads in MiXCR, one entry per CDR3 protein. The data hold roughly 300,000 distinct CDR3 sequences, with around 8.1% observed a single time. This CDR3 has 11 amino acids. Germline V gene lookup returns CDR1 DFQATT and CDR2 SNEGSKA (reference sequence). V lost 4 bases and J 4 bases, leaving 8 bases between the germline ends. This receptor was taken from a young man who received the YFV17D yellow fever vaccine. This rearrangement joins TRBV20-1 to TRBJ2-7; D possibly uses TRBD1 or TRBD2 (5 bases each). The input for sequencing was PBMCs, taken more than 40 days after the first yellow fever vaccination. CDR3 sequence (DNA): TGCAGTGCTATGAGGGGTTACGAGCAGTACTTC. Protein: CSAMRGYEQYF.